The sequence of this T cell receptor beta chain was determined in a study of cytomegalovirus exposure and HLA in healthy donors. The study's findings and limits: The classifier reportedly diagnosed cytomegalovirus status with high sensitivity and specificity. Overall, under 200 TCR beta chains were annotated as cytomegalovirus-associated. Likely technical artifact: a cluster of highly shared sequence variants.

Use of 60 Vbeta and 13 Jbeta primers characterized the PCR. Only in-frame clones appear in the TCRdb table, and some are missing; sequencing was by immunoSEQ multiplex PCR. The top ten clones hold less than 3.5% of a sample with 120,000 or so clones, roughly 82% of them seen once. The CDR3 runs 11 residues. Trimming removed 6 bases from V and 4 bases from J, with 6 bases in between. Germline values: CDR1 MDHEN, CDR2 SYDVKM. This clone is a singleton in its sample. Its antigen is as yet unknown. The sample contains more than one DNA sequence encoding this CDR3. The chain uses TRBV28 and TRBJ1-2; D not certain. This receptor was obtained from a middle-aged woman in good health and CMV-seropositive. Material: PBMCs. CDR3 amino acids: CASSSVYGYTF. For the CDR3, the DNA is TGTGCCAGCAGCTCTGTCTATGGCTACACCTTC.